A single sample gave rise to the 19 T cell receptor beta chains below, sequenced in a study of cytotoxic CD8 clonotypes in ibrutinib-treated CLL. This table comes from immunoSEQ multiplex PCR, and its TCRdb copy is limited to in-frame clones, with some not included. The sample yields about 300,000 clones, 60% to 80% seen once. The input for sequencing was PBMCs, taken at disease progression, from a patient treated with ibrutinib. Receptors were obtained from a human donor with chronic lymphocytic leukemia.

The rearrangement links TRBV7-7 to TRBJ2-3; 7 nucleotides match TRBD2. Per germline, CDR1 SSHAT and CDR2 FNYEAQ (reference sequence). The CDR3 consists of 14 residues. Germline trimming cut 1 base from V and 4 bases from J; bases unmatched to any gene: 2. CDR3 coding DNA: TGTGCCAGCAGCTTAGGAGGACTAGCAGATACGCAGTATTTT. Translated, it gives CASSLGGLADTQYF.

The CDR3 nucleotides are TGTGCCACCGCCGGGGGGTGGAACACTGAAGCTTTCTTT. This sequence encodes CATAGGWNTEAFF. This rearrangement joins TRBV10-3 to TRBJ1-1, with a weak D call TRBD1 (5 bases). Germline assignment: CDR1 ENHRY and CDR2 SYGVKD. This CDR3 has 13 residues. V dropped 10 bases and J dropped 1 base, with 13 bases sitting between them.

The chain joins TRBV28 to TRBJ2-2, with 7 bases that match TRBD1. The CDR3 has 12 amino acids. Germline V lookup: CDR1 MDHEN, CDR2 SYDVKM. The junction had 3 bases not matched to a gene; V was cut back by 6 bases and J by 8 bases. This CDR3 is CASSRGQGELFF. CDR3 DNA sequence: TGTGCCAGCAGCCGGGGACAGGGGGAGCTGTTTTTT. Filled out from reference TRBV28 and TRBJ2-2, the complete variable domain reads DVKVTQSSRYLVKRTGEKVFLECVQDMDHENMFWYRQDPGLGLRLIYFSYDVKMKEKGDIPEGYSVSREKKERFSLILESASTNQTSMYLCASSRGQGELFFGEGSRLTVL.

This clone occurred a few times. The CDR3 DNA sequence: TGCGCCAGCAGCCAACTACAGCGAACATACGAGCAGTACTTC. Its translation is CASSQLQRTYEQYF. The chain recombines TRBV4-1 with TRBJ2-7; D gene ambiguous. CDR1 MGHRA and CDR2 YSYEKL come from the germline V gene. V lost 2 bases to trimming and J lost 4 bases, with 12 bases between them. CDR3 length: 14 residues.

The CDR3 DNA reads TGTGCCAGCAGTTTCTGGACAGGGTTTACGTCCGAGCAGTACTTC. This codes for CASSFWTGFTSEQYF. V is TRBV11-2 and J is TRBJ2-7; 8 bases fit TRBD1. The V gene end was trimmed by 6 bases and the J gene end by 6 bases; junction bases not matched to a gene: 13. The CDR3 is 15 residues long. Germline V gene data show CDR1 as SGHAT and CDR2 as FQNNGV.

This clone was recorded once. The rearrangement links TRBV2 to TRBJ1-2; tentatively, D is TRBD1 (6 bases). The V end was cut by 2 bases, the J end by 7 bases, with 14 bases between. This CDR3 is built from 14 residues. Germline V lookup: CDR1 SNHLY, CDR2 FYNNEI. For the CDR3, the DNA is TGTGCCAGCAGTGAATTCAGGGGAGGGTTTGGCTACACCTTC. Its translation: CASSEFRGGFGYTF.

The CDR3 nucleotides read TGTGGGTCAGCCCGAAGGGGACTAGCGGAACCTTACAATGAGCAGTTCTTC. Translating it yields CGSARRGLAEPYNEQFF. The chain is built from TRBV2 and TRBJ2-1; 11 bases map to TRBD2. The CDR3 runs to 17 residues. CDR1 and CDR2 (germline): SNHLY, FYNNEI.

The V call is TRBV29-1, the J call TRBJ1-1, with D hard to call. V lost 1 base, J lost 1 base, and 4 bases lay in between. The germline V gene has CDR1 SQVTM and CDR2 ANQGSEA. The length of the CDR3 is 12 residues. The CDR3 is CSVEGKNTEAFF. The CDR3 coding sequence is TGCAGCGTTGAAGGGAAGAACACTGAAGCTTTCTTT.

V usage is TRBV6-6 and J usage is TRBJ2-1; D could derive from TRBD1 or TRBD2 (5 bases each). Trimming pared 0 bases from V and 4 bases from J, leaving 13 bases between. The CDR3 covers 16 residues. In germline, CDR1 is MNHNY, CDR2 SVGAGI (reference sequence). The CDR3 nucleotides read TGTGCCAGCAGTTACTCCGCCGGGACGGCTTACAATGAGCAGTTCTTC. This translates into CASSYSAGTAYNEQFF.

V gene TRBV7-2 combines with J gene TRBJ2-5, with 7 nucleotides matching TRBD2. The V gene's germline CDR1 is SGHTA and CDR2 FQGNSA. The V and J ends lost 3 bases and 9 bases, in that order; junction bases with no gene match: 4. The CDR3 sequence is 12 residues long. The CDR3 spells CASSFTREAQYF. The CDR3 DNA reads TGTGCCAGCAGCTTTACTCGGGAGGCCCAGTACTTC.

The genes are TRBV4-1 and TRBJ1-3; a weak D match, TRBD1 (6 bases). V shed 2 bases and J shed 4 bases, with 12 bases lying between them. The CDR3 sequence is 15 residues long. CDR1 and CDR2 from the germline V gene are MGHRA and YSYEKL. The CDR3 is CASSQPQGKGNTIYF. The DNA for the CDR3 is TGCGCCAGCAGCCAACCCCAGGGGAAAGGAAACACCATATATTTT.

V gene TRBV28 combines with J gene TRBJ2-7; tentatively, D is TRBD1 (7 bases). The V gene's germline CDR1 is MDHEN and CDR2 SYDVKM. V lost 6 bases and J 3 bases, leaving 24 bases between the germline ends. The CDR3 has 17 residues. The CDR3 sequence: CASRGLFRDSPFYEQYF. CDR3 nucleotides: TGTGCCAGCAGGGGACTCTTCCGGGACAGTCCATTCTACGAGCAGTACTTC. The whole variable domain, filled in from reference TRBV28 and TRBJ2-7, reads DVKVTQSSRYLVKRTGEKVFLECVQDMDHENMFWYRQDPGLGLRLIYFSYDVKMKEKGDIPEGYSVSREKKERFSLILESASTNQTSMYLCASRGLFRDSPFYEQYFGPGTRLTVT.

The V gene is TRBV19, the J gene TRBJ1-5; 7 bases fit TRBD1. V shed 2 bases, J shed 0 bases, and the junction held 7 bases outside the gene matches. This CDR3 contains 17 residues. Germline V CDR1 and CDR2: LNHDA, SQIVND (reference sequence). The CDR3 DNA follows: TGTGCCAGTAGTATAAGGACAGGTGGTAATAGCAATCAGCCCCAGCATTTT. Protein: CASSIRTGGNSNQPQHF.

The chain couples TRBV10-2 to TRBJ2-7; the match to TRBD1 covers 7 bases. Germline loops: CDR1 WSHSY, CDR2 SAAADI. Trimming removed 8 bases from V and 2 bases from J; junction bases left unmatched: 6. The CDR3 contains 13 residues. The CDR3 nucleotides are TGCGCCAGCGGGAGACAGGGCCCCTACGAGCAGTACTTC. Residues: CASGRQGPYEQYF.

This clone showed up just a few times. The chain links TRBV18 to TRBJ2-1, with D hard to call. The CDR3 contains 13 residues. V lost 2 bases and J lost 6, with 8 bases in between. The germline V gene encodes CDR1 KGHSH and CDR2 LQKENI. CDR3 in DNA: TGTGCCAGCTCACCAACGCCTGCCAATGAGCAGTTCTTC. Amino acid sequence: CASSPTPANEQFF.

The CDR3 DNA reads as TGCGCCAGCAGCCAAGATTCTTTGGCAGGGGCCTATGGCTACACCTTC. Translation gives CASSQDSLAGAYGYTF. The rearrangement uses TRBV4-1 and TRBJ1-2; D is perhaps TRBD1 (6 bases). Germline loops: CDR1 MGHRA, CDR2 YSYEKL. V dropped 0 bases and J dropped 4 bases, with 15 bases sitting between them. The CDR3 loop spans 16 amino acids.

V usage is TRBV9 and J usage is TRBJ2-7; D possibly matches TRBD1 or TRBD2 (5 bases each). V lost 0 bases and J lost 5, with 12 bases in between. The germline gives CDR1 SGDLS, CDR2 YYNGEE. CDR3 length: 14 residues. CDR3 DNA: TGTGCCAGCAGCGTAGGGGCAGGGACCCACGAGCAGTACTTC. This gives the protein CASSVGAGTHEQYF.

As concerns this clone: At one end, the junction sequence differs from germline, possibly due to a read error. V usage is TRBV18 and J usage is TRBJ1-1, with 7 bases fitting TRBD1. The CDR3 has 13 residues. Germline V CDR1 and CDR2: KGHSH, LQKENI. The CDR3 DNA reads as TGTGCCAGCTCACCGGGAGGGGGCGCGATCCCAGGATTT. Encoded protein: CASSPGGGAIPGF.

This clone has a single count. The chain is built from TRBV7-2 and TRBJ2-1, with 7 bases identical to TRBD2. V lost 5 bases to trimming and J lost 8 bases; unmatched junction nucleotides: 12. Germline loops: CDR1 SGHTA, CDR2 FQGNSA. The CDR3 has 15 residues. DNA of the CDR3: TGTGCCAGCAGCGTACTAGCGCGCCCAATTGATGAGCAGTTCTTC. Its translation: CASSVLARPIDEQFF.